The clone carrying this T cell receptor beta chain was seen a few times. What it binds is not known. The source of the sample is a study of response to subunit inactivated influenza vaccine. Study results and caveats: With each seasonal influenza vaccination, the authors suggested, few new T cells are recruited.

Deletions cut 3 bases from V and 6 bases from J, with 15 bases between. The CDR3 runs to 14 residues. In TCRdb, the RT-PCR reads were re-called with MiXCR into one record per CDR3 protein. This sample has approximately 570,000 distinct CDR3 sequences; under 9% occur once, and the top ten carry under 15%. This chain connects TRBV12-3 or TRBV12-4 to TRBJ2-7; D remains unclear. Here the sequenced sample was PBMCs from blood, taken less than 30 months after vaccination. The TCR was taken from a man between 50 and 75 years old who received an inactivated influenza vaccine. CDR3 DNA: TGTGCCAGCAGTTTTGTCAGTTCAGGCCGCGAGCAGTACTTC. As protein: CASSFVSSGREQYF.